This is a list of T cell receptor beta chains from one sample in a study of T-cell memory formation after mild COVID-19. TCRdb itself ran the 5' RACE reads through MiXCR, one entry per CDR3 protein. The sample lists over 6,500 distinct CDR3 sequences, roughly 30% occurring once. Sequenced sample: PBMCs or a T cell subset sorted from them (not recorded which). These receptors came from an adult woman who had mild COVID-19 (a few samples of this study predate the infection). Cell type and time point are not known. CDR3s include the opening cysteine and the closing phenylalanine or tryptophan. D genes are given only for firm matches. Size tells how often a clone was seen (once, few, many) or the class of an expanded clone, and some rows leave it out.

clone size: medium-sized
D gene: .
V gene: TRBV30
J gene: TRBJ2-5
CDR3 DNA: TGTGCCTGGAGTGCGGACACTTTCCAAGAGACCCAGTACTTC
CDR3 protein: CAWSADTFQETQYF

clone size: many
D gene: .
V gene: TRBV4-1
J gene: TRBJ1-1
CDR3 DNA: TGCGCCAGCAGCCACGGACACCGGGAGACCCCTTTCGAAGCTTTCTTT
CDR3 protein: CASSHGHRETPFEAFF

clone size: medium-sized
D gene: .
V gene: TRBV7-8
J gene: TRBJ2-3
CDR3 DNA: TGTGCCAGCAGCTTGAGTACCCGATACACAGATACGCAGTATTTT
CDR3 protein: CASSLSTRYTDTQYF

clone size: many
D gene: TRBD1
V gene: TRBV7-8
J gene: TRBJ2-3
CDR3 DNA: TGTGCCAGCAGCTTAGGAACAGGGGATACAGATACGCAGTATTTT
CDR3 protein: CASSLGTGDTDTQYF

clone size: many
D gene: .
V gene: TRBV20-1
J gene: TRBJ2-6
CDR3 DNA: TGCAGTGCCATCTACAGGGTTGGTACGGGGGCCAACGTCCTGACTTTC
CDR3 protein: CSAIYRVGTGANVLTF

clone size: .
D gene: .
V gene: TRBV7-9
J gene: TRBJ2-1
CDR3 DNA: TGTGCCAGCACAGATCCCAGGGTCTGGGACAATGAGCAGTTCTTC
CDR3 protein: CASTDPRVWDNEQFF

clone size: .
D gene: .
V gene: TRBV25-1
J gene: TRBJ2-3
CDR3 DNA: TGTGCCAGCGGAGGGACATCGGGGTTGGATACGCAGTATTTT
CDR3 protein: CASGGTSGLDTQYF

clone size: many
D gene: .
V gene: TRBV20-1
J gene: TRBJ1-5
CDR3 DNA: TGCAGTGCTAGACGGTGGGCGGATTTTAGCAATCAGCCCCAGCATTTT
CDR3 protein: CSARRWADFSNQPQHF

clone size: many
D gene: .
V gene: TRBV30
J gene: TRBJ2-3
CDR3 DNA: TGTGCCTGGAGTGTATTGGCAGGGTGGGGCACAGATACGCAGTATTTT
CDR3 protein: CAWSVLAGWGTDTQYF

clone size: many
D gene: .
V gene: TRBV30
J gene: TRBJ2-1
CDR3 DNA: TGTGCCTGGAGTAGAGAACCGTGGGGCTCCTACAATGAGCAGTTCTTC
CDR3 protein: CAWSREPWGSYNEQFF

clone size: .
D gene: .
V gene: TRBV2
J gene: TRBJ2-5
CDR3 DNA: TGTGCCAGCAGGACCTGGCAAGAGACCCAGTACTTC
CDR3 protein: CASRTWQETQYF

clone size: many
D gene: .
V gene: TRBV2
J gene: TRBJ2-1
CDR3 DNA: TGTGCCAGCATTGGGTGGGGGGACAATGAGCAGTTCTTC
CDR3 protein: CASIGWGDNEQFF

clone size: .
D gene: .
V gene: TRBV12-3/TRBV12-4
J gene: TRBJ2-5
CDR3 DNA: TGTGCCAGCGGGGCAGGAGGAGCATCGGCCCAGTACTTC
CDR3 protein: CASGAGGASAQYF

clone size: many
D gene: .
V gene: TRBV12-3/TRBV12-4
J gene: TRBJ2-5
CDR3 DNA: TGTGCCAGCAGTTTCCAGGACACAAAGAAAGAGACCCAGTACTTC
CDR3 protein: CASSFQDTKKETQYF

clone size: .
D gene: .
V gene: TRBV12-3/TRBV12-4
J gene: TRBJ1-1
CDR3 DNA: TGTGCCAGCAGTTTATTAAATGGTGAAGCTTTCTTT
CDR3 protein: CASSLLNGEAFF

clone size: many
D gene: TRBD1
V gene: TRBV19
J gene: TRBJ2-5
CDR3 DNA: TGTGCCAGTTCCTCCACCGGGACAGGGGGAGAGACCCAGTACTTC
CDR3 protein: CASSSTGTGGETQYF

clone size: many
D gene: .
V gene: TRBV7-6
J gene: TRBJ2-3
CDR3 DNA: TGTGCCAGCAGCTTAGTGGGGATCACAGATACGCAGTATTTT
CDR3 protein: CASSLVGITDTQYF

clone size: many
D gene: TRBD1
V gene: TRBV24-1
J gene: TRBJ2-1
CDR3 DNA: TGTGCCACCAGTGACCCTACTCAGGACAGGCCGCATCCCTACAATGAGCAGTTCTTC
CDR3 protein: CATSDPTQDRPHPYNEQFF

clone size: .
D gene: TRBD1
V gene: TRBV6-5
J gene: TRBJ1-1
CDR3 DNA: TGTGCCAGCAGTTCTCCTATTCTTACAGGGGGCGTTGAAGCTTTCTTT
CDR3 protein: CASSSPILTGGVEAFF

clone size: many
D gene: .
V gene: TRBV20-1
J gene: TRBJ2-7
CDR3 DNA: TGCAGTGCTAGAGATCCTGACTACGAGCAGTACTTC
CDR3 protein: CSARDPDYEQYF

clone size: many
D gene: .
V gene: TRBV7-9
J gene: TRBJ2-4
CDR3 DNA: TGTGCCAGCAATTTTATGGAGAGTGGTTTTGACATTCAGTACTTC
CDR3 protein: CASNFMESGFDIQYF

clone size: .
D gene: .
V gene: TRBV12-3/TRBV12-4
J gene: TRBJ2-5
CDR3 DNA: TGTGCCAGCAGCCAGACCCAAGAGACCCAGTACTTC
CDR3 protein: CASSQTQETQYF

clone size: many
D gene: .
V gene: TRBV5-6
J gene: TRBJ1-2
CDR3 DNA: TGTGCCAGCACCAAAAGGGAGGGACTCTATGGCTACACCTTC
CDR3 protein: CASTKREGLYGYTF

clone size: .
D gene: .
V gene: TRBV4-3
J gene: TRBJ2-5
CDR3 DNA: TGCGCCAGCAGCCAAGAGTTGCAAGAGACCCAGTACTTC
CDR3 protein: CASSQELQETQYF

clone size: large
D gene: TRBD2
V gene: TRBV12-3/TRBV12-4
J gene: TRBJ2-3
CDR3 DNA: TGTGCCAGCAGTTTAGCGGGGAGGGGTCCTAGCACAGATACGCAGTATTTT
CDR3 protein: CASSLAGRGPSTDTQYF

clone size: .
D gene: TRBD2
V gene: TRBV7-3
J gene: TRBJ2-1
CDR3 DNA: TGTGCCAGCAGCGCACCGGGACTAGCGGGAGGGGGTGAGCAGTTCTTC
CDR3 protein: CASSAPGLAGGGEQFF

clone size: .
D gene: .
V gene: TRBV12-3/TRBV12-4
J gene: TRBJ1-5
CDR3 DNA: TGTGCCAGCAGTGGGGCTGCGGCCTCCAGCAATCAGCCCCAGCATTTT
CDR3 protein: CASSGAAASSNQPQHF

clone size: .
D gene: .
V gene: TRBV7-2
J gene: TRBJ2-7
CDR3 DNA: TGTGCCAGCAGCTTATTCGGCCCCCGCGTTTTCGTCGGGACCTACGAGCAGTACTTC
CDR3 protein: CASSLFGPRVFVGTYEQYF

clone size: .
D gene: .
V gene: TRBV4-2
J gene: TRBJ2-7
CDR3 DNA: TGTGCCAGCAGCCAAGACGGCGAGGGCGGCTACGAGCAGTACTTC
CDR3 protein: CASSQDGEGGYEQYF

clone size: many
D gene: .
V gene: TRBV12-3/TRBV12-4
J gene: TRBJ2-7
CDR3 DNA: TGTGCCAGCAGTTTGGTAGGGATCGCCTACGAGCAGTACTTC
CDR3 protein: CASSLVGIAYEQYF

clone size: medium-sized
D gene: .
V gene: TRBV7-9
J gene: TRBJ2-5
CDR3 DNA: TGTGCCAGCAGCTTATTTTTGCTGGGCCAAGAGACCCAGTACTTC
CDR3 protein: CASSLFLLGQETQYF

clone size: .
D gene: TRBD1
V gene: TRBV5-6
J gene: TRBJ1-6
CDR3 DNA: TGTGCCAGCAGCTCCAGCGGGACAGGCCGACCCCTCCACTTT
CDR3 protein: CASSSSGTGRPLHF

clone size: .
D gene: TRBD1
V gene: TRBV7-8
J gene: TRBJ2-3
CDR3 DNA: TGTGCCAGCAGCACCGGGACAGGGGCAGATACGCAGTATTTT
CDR3 protein: CASSTGTGADTQYF